This T cell receptor beta chain was identified during a study of blood T cells in healthy people across ages. This clonotype is a singleton in its sample. Its antigen is unknown. For the second PCR, which ran for roughly 6 to 11 cycles, a sample-barcoded 5' primer and a J-beta primer mix were used. MiXCR, run by TCRdb on the 5' RACE reads, gives a single entry per CDR3 protein. The table includes roughly 700,000 distinct CDR3 sequences, less than 40% detected once. Overall study findings and caveats: Both higher diversity and more naive CD4+ cells marked long-lived donors when set against aged donors.

Germline CDR1 reads SGDLS; CDR2 reads YYNGEE. The CDR3 contains 14 residues. The V gene lost 2 bases and the J gene lost 7 bases, with 12 bases spanning the gap. The chain employs TRBV9 and TRBJ2-2; a weak D match, TRBD1 (7 bases). Sample: blood. This receptor was obtained from a woman older than 75 in good health. DNA for the CDR3: TGTGCCAGCAGCGTCAGGGGGGCCGGCGGGGAGCTGTTTTTT. Amino acids: CASSVRGAGGELFF. The full variable domain, rest sourced from reference TRBV9 and TRBJ2-2, is DSGVTQTPKHLITATGQRVTLRCSPRSGDLSVYWYQQSLDQGLQFLIQYYNGEERAKGNILERFSAQQFPDLHSELNLSSLELGDSALYFCASSVRGAGGELFFGEGSRLTVL.